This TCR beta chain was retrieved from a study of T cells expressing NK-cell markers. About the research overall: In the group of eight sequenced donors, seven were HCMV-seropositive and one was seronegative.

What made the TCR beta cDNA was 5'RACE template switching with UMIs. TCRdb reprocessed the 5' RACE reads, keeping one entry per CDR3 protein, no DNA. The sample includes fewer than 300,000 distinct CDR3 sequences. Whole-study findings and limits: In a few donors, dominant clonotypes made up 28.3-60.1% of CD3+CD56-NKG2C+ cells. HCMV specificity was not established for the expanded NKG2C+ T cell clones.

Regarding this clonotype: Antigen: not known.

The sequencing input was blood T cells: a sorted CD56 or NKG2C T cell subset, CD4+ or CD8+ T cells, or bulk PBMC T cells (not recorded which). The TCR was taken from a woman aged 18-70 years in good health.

This chain's CDR3 is CASSPRRGFGNTIYF. V and J are TRBV12-3 or TRBV12-4 and TRBJ1-3; checking the TCRdb D call of TRBD1 is not possible without DNA. The CDR3 has 15 residues.